This TCR beta chain was observed in a study of technical replicates of blood from several donors. The CDR3 runs to 17 residues. V lost 2 bases to trimming and J lost 2 bases; unmatched junction nucleotides: 4. Germline-derived CDR1 and CDR2 are SGHVS and FQNEAQ. Profiled with immunoSEQ multiplex PCR; TCRdb holds only in-frame clones, not every one. The table includes 15,000 to 20,000 clones, around 86% detected once. The genes are TRBV7-8 and TRBJ2-5, with 14 bases identical to TRBD2. This clonotype was sampled from a human donor in good health. Sample: PBMCs. This chain's CDR3 is CASSLIGTSGSQETQYF. The CDR3 nucleotides are TGTGCCAGCAGCTTAATAGGGACTAGCGGGAGTCAAGAGACCCAGTACTTC. The whole variable domain, remainder taken from reference TRBV7-8 and TRBJ2-5, is GAGVSQSPRYKVAKRGQDVALRCDPISGHVSLFWYQQALGQGPEFLTYFQNEAQLDKSGLPSDRFFAERPEGSVSTLKIQRTQQEDSAVYLCASSLIGTSGSQETQYFGPGTRLLVL.